The 15 T cell receptor beta chains listed next were all sequenced from one sample in a study of blood T cells in healthy people across ages. Then a second PCR, running roughly 7 to 12 cycles, was carried out with a sample-barcoded 5' primer and a J-beta primer mix. In TCRdb, the 5' RACE reads were re-called with MiXCR into one record per CDR3 protein. This sample carries around 780,000 distinct CDR3 sequences, about a quarter of them seen once, and the ten largest clones take about 3%. These same records also appear under a second study, on T cells of mothers and their children.

Sequenced sample: blood. These receptors were obtained from a boy aged 5-17 years in good health.

The J gene is TRBJ2-5, the V gene TRBV11-2, with 7 bases aligning to TRBD1. CDR1 and CDR2 (germline): SGHAT, FQNNGV. This CDR3 is built from 14 residues. V was pared by 5 bases and J by 7 bases, with 10 bases of the junction left unmatched. Here the CDR3 reads CASSVRGRWGTQYF. The CDR3 DNA is TGTGCCAGCAGCGTAAGGGGGCGGTGGGGGACCCAGTACTTC.

The chain is built from TRBV12-5 and TRBJ2-3, with TRBD1 identical over 9 bases. The J segment lost 3 bases and the V segment lost 4 bases, leaving 2 bases of the junction unmatched. This CDR3 has 14 amino acids. Looked up from germline, CDR1 is LGHNT and CDR2 is FRNRAP. The CDR3 region is CASGSGQGTDTQYF. Here the CDR3 DNA reads TGTGCTAGTGGTTCCGGACAGGGGACAGATACGCAGTATTTT.

The J gene is TRBJ1-4, the V gene TRBV12-3 or TRBV12-4, with a tentative D call TRBD1 (6 bases). The V gene lost 0 bases and the J gene lost 10 bases, with 24 bases spanning the gap. The CDR3 spans 18 residues. This chain's CDR3 is CASSLAVGGYPPLGKLFF. Written as DNA, the CDR3 is TGTGCCAGCAGTTTAGCGGTCGGGGGCTACCCTCCTCTTGGAAAACTGTTTTTT.

This clonotype was seen only a few times. This chain links TRBV6-1 with TRBJ2-7; possibly TRBD1 or TRBD2 for D (5 bases each). V was trimmed by 1 base and J by 3 bases, leaving 13 bases between them. This CDR3 spans 15 amino acids. Germline V gene sequence: CDR1 MNHNS, CDR2 SASEGT. The chain's CDR3 is CASSEGWDPGYEQYF. CDR3 DNA sequence: TGTGCCAGCAGTGAAGGGTGGGACCCAGGCTACGAGCAGTACTTC.

DNA for the CDR3: TGTGCCAGCAGCTCACTCGGGCAGGGGACCTATGGCTACACCTTC. It translates to CASSSLGQGTYGYTF. The gene calls are TRBV6-5 and TRBJ1-2, with a weak D call TRBD1 (6 bases). The CDR3 consists of 15 residues. Germline loops: CDR1 MNHEY, CDR2 SVGAGI. V lost 6 bases and J 4 bases, leaving 18 bases between the germline ends.

The J gene is TRBJ2-7, the V gene TRBV13, with a weak D call TRBD1 (7 bases). This CDR3 has 16 amino acids. V lost 1 base and J 0 bases, leaving 13 bases between the germline ends. Germline values: CDR1 PRHDT, CDR2 FYEKMQ (reference sequence). The CDR3 is CASSLERGTASYEQYF. CDR3 sequence (DNA): TGTGCCAGCAGCTTAGAACGGGGGACAGCCTCCTACGAGCAGTACTTC.

The V gene is TRBV18, the J gene TRBJ2-1; 7 bases fit TRBD2. The junction had 9 bases not matched to a gene; V was cut back by 4 bases and J by 6 bases. The CDR3 has 15 residues. In germline, CDR1 is KGHSH, CDR2 LQKENI. Here the CDR3 reads CASSRGGTPGNEQFF. CDR3 bases: TGTGCCAGCTCACGGGGGGGGACTCCTGGCAATGAGCAGTTCTTC.

This clonotype was detected a few times. The chain recombines TRBV24-1 with TRBJ2-3; 10 bases are shared with TRBD1. J lost 1 base, V lost 2 bases, and 11 bases had no gene match. Germline lookup yields CDR1 KGHDR and CDR2 SFDVKD. The CDR3 covers 19 residues. As DNA, the CDR3 is TGTGCCACCAGTGATTCCCCGGGACAGGGGTCCGGGGGCACAGATACGCAGTATTTT. Protein sequence: CATSDSPGQGSGGTDTQYF.

The chain joins TRBV6-5 to TRBJ2-5, with 11 nucleotides matching TRBD2. The CDR3 is made up of 15 amino acids. J lost 3 bases, V lost 5 bases, and 5 bases had no gene match. CDR1 and CDR2 from the germline V gene are MNHEY and SVGAGI. DNA of the CDR3: TGTGCCAGCAGTACTGCGACTAGCGGGAAAGAGACCCAGTACTTC. It yields the protein CASSTATSGKETQYF.

This clonotype came up a few times. The chain couples TRBV24-1 to TRBJ2-2; D gene uncertain. Germline V gene sequence: CDR1 KGHDR, CDR2 SFDVKD. The CDR3 is 15 amino acids. V lost 2 bases and J 6 bases, leaving 12 bases between the germline ends. The CDR3 loop reads CATSDSTTDPGELFF. The DNA of the CDR3 is TGTGCCACCAGTGATTCCACTACGGATCCCGGGGAGCTGTTTTTT.

This clonotype was counted only a few times. The CDR3 coding sequence is TGCAGCGTTTATGGGGGCTATGGCTACACCTTC. It translates to CSVYGGYGYTF. The genes are TRBV29-1 and TRBJ1-2; D is possibly TRBD1 (5 bases). Trimming cost V 5 bases and J 4 bases, with 8 bases left between them. The CDR3 totals 11 residues. Germline assignment: CDR1 SQVTM and CDR2 ANQGSEA.

The rearrangement links TRBV20-1 to TRBJ2-1, with 8 bases aligning to TRBD2. V trimming: 5 bases; J trimming: 5 bases; junction bases outside the gene matches: 11. CDR3 size: 15 residues. Per germline, CDR1 DFQATT and CDR2 SNEGSKA (reference sequence). DNA of the CDR3: TGCAGTGCTCACCGACTAGCGACTAAACACAATGAGCAGTTCTTC. Translation gives CSAHRLATKHNEQFF.

V and J are TRBV12-3 or TRBV12-4 and TRBJ2-5; maybe TRBD2 (5 bases). The J call may be incorrect, as the DNA end agrees better with TRBJ2-1. The CDR3 is 13 residues long. As DNA, the CDR3 is TGTGCCAGCAGTTTTACCCGGGATAATGAGCAGTTCTTC. Translating gives CASSFTRDNEQFF.

This clonotype has more than one count but fewer than ten. The V call is TRBV10-2, the J call TRBJ2-4; D ambiguous. The V gene lost 1 base and the J gene lost 2 bases, with 6 bases spanning the gap. Looked up from germline, CDR1 is WSHSY and CDR2 is SAAADI. This CDR3 has 14 amino acids. Here the CDR3 reads CASSELDPKNIQYF. The CDR3 DNA follows: TGCGCCAGCAGTGAGTTGGATCCCAAAAACATTCAGTACTTC.

This clonotype showed up many times. The V gene is TRBV7-2, the J gene TRBJ2-1; a weak D match, TRBD1 (7 bases). Germline assignment: CDR1 SGHTA and CDR2 FQGNSA. The CDR3 covers 20 residues. Trimming removed 4 bases at V and 6 bases at J, with 31 bases between. CDR3 loop: CASSYRIAAGYLQGSNEQFF. CDR3 coding DNA: TGTGCCAGCAGCTACCGAATAGCGGCGGGATACCTACAGGGGTCCAATGAGCAGTTCTTC.